Shown below are 17 T cell receptor beta chains from a single sample sequenced in a study of blood T cell repertoires in COVID-19. The protocol was immunoSEQ multiplex PCR, while the TCRdb copy is restricted to in-frame clones and leaves out a portion. The table records about 670,000 clones, more than 80% of them present only once. What was sequenced was peripheral blood. These receptors were collected from a woman aged 18-35 years with acute or convalescent COVID-19.

V gene TRBV6-5 combines with J gene TRBJ1-4; D uncertain. This CDR3 has 14 residues. The V gene lost 8 bases and the J gene lost 3 bases, with 13 bases spanning the gap. Germline V CDR1 and CDR2: MNHEY, SVGAGI. The CDR3 loop is CASAQGGSNEKLFF. In DNA form, the CDR3 reads TGTGCCAGCGCCCAAGGCGGTTCTAATGAAAAACTGTTTTTT.

This chain links TRBV5-6 with TRBJ1-2, with D tentatively TRBD1 (6 bases). Germline CDR1 reads SGHDT; CDR2 reads YYEEEE. The V and J ends lost 0 bases and 8 bases respectively, with 20 bases between them. The CDR3 is 16 amino acids. DNA of the CDR3: TGTGCCAGCAGCTTGGCCAACGGAGGGGGGGTAGGAGGCTACACCTTC. Amino acid sequence: CASSLANGGGVGGYTF.

J is TRBJ2-7 and V is TRBV14, with D perhaps matching TRBD2 (6 bases). The V end lost 0 bases, the J end lost 6 bases, and 12 bases lay between the germline ends. Per the germline V gene, CDR1 is SGHDN and CDR2 is FVKESK. The CDR3 runs 14 residues. CDR3 nucleotides: TGTGCCAGCAGCCAAGATTACCGGGACTCCGAGCAGTACTTC. Translating it yields CASSQDYRDSEQYF. Full variable domain (outside the CDR3, taken from reference TRBV14 and TRBJ2-7): EAGVTQFPSHSVIEKGQTVTLRCDPISGHDNLYWYRRVMGKEIKFLLHFVKESKQDESGMPNNRFLAERTGGTYSTLKVQPAELEDSGVYFCASSQDYRDSEQYFGPGTRLTVT.

The chain employs TRBV6-5 and TRBJ1-2; 10 bases map to TRBD1. Germline CDR1 is MNHEY and CDR2 is SVGAGI. Unmatched junction bases numbered 6, after V lost 8 bases and J lost 0 bases. The CDR3 has 15 amino acids. Here the CDR3 DNA reads TGTGCCAGCTTGGACAGGGGGTTCACTAACTATGGCTACACCTTC. Protein product: CASLDRGFTNYGYTF.

This chain links TRBV7-2 with TRBJ2-7, with D maybe TRBD1 (6 bases). The CDR3 length is 14 residues. The V end lost 7 bases, the J end lost 0 bases, and 13 bases lay between the germline ends. Per the germline V gene, CDR1 is SGHTA and CDR2 is FQGNSA. The CDR3 region has the DNA TGTGCCAGCACCAAAAAAGGGGGCTCCTACGAGCAGTACTTC. Amino acids: CASTKKGGSYEQYF.

This chain uses TRBV6-4 with TRBJ2-5; perhaps TRBD2 as D (5 bases). The CDR3 sequence is 14 residues long. The V end lost 5 bases, the J end lost 5 bases, and 15 bases lay between the germline ends. The germline V gene has CDR1 MRHNA and CDR2 SNTAGT. As DNA, the CDR3 is TGTGCCAGCAGTTTCGGGGAAGTTGGGGAGACCCAGTACTTC. It codes for CASSFGEVGETQYF.

This clone was detected a few times. The chain joins TRBV6-5 to TRBJ1-2; 7 bases are shared with TRBD1. The CDR3 extends over 15 amino acids. CDR1 is MNHEY, CDR2 SVGAGI, per germline. V was clipped by 7 bases and J by 6 bases; unmatched bases: 14. The CDR3 nucleotides read TGTGCCAGCACCGAAATAGACAGGGATCTGGATGGCTACACCTTC. Encoded protein: CASTEIDRDLDGYTF.

The chain links TRBV4-2 to TRBJ1-6; TRBD1 might be the D (6 bases). Trimming shortened V by 0 bases and J by 10 bases, and 10 bases separated the two germline ends. The CDR3 is 14 residues long. CDR1 is LGHNA and CDR2 is YNFKEQ in the germline V gene. This CDR3 is CASSQDRGSSPLHF. CDR3 bases: TGTGCCAGCAGCCAAGACAGGGGTAGCTCACCCCTCCACTTT.

This sequence joins TRBV6-5 and TRBJ2-3; TRBD1 matches at 7 bases. After removal of 6 bases from V and 5 bases from J, the junction contained 8 bases not matched to a gene. The CDR3 contains 14 residues. Germline V gene sequence: CDR1 MNHEY, CDR2 SVGAGI. CDR3 in DNA: TGTGCCAGCAGACACAGGGGTGGAGTAGATACGCAGTATTTT. Translation: CASRHRGGVDTQYF.

The chain is built from TRBV28 and TRBJ1-6; 7 nucleotides align to TRBD1. The CDR3 runs 17 residues. After removal of 4 bases from V and 1 base from J, the junction contained 7 bases not matched to a gene. Germline V lookup: CDR1 MDHEN, CDR2 SYDVKM. CDR3 DNA sequence: TGTGCCAGCAGTTACGACAGGGTAGGGTCCTATAATTCACCCCTCCACTTT. Amino acids: CASSYDRVGSYNSPLHF.

This clone was picked up one time. V and J are TRBV4-3 and TRBJ2-1, with 11 bases matching TRBD2. The CDR3 length is 15 residues. The V gene's germline CDR1 is LGHNA and CDR2 YSLEER. V gave up 3 bases and J gave up 4 bases; unmatched junction bases: 2. For the CDR3, the DNA is TGCGCCAGCAGCCAGACTAGCGGGGCGTACAATGAGCAGTTCTTC. Its protein is CASSQTSGAYNEQFF.

Concerning this clone itself: This same CDR3 is encoded by further DNA sequences in the sample. The chain links TRBV5-4 to TRBJ1-2, with D possibly matching TRBD1 (5 bases). Trimming pared 0 bases from V and 3 bases from J, leaving 6 bases between. CDR1 SGHNT and CDR2 YYREEE come from the germline V gene (reference sequence). The CDR3 runs 13 residues. In DNA form, the CDR3 reads TGTGCCAGCAGCTTGGGGGGCGACTATGGCTACACCTTC. Its protein is CASSLGGDYGYTF.

This clone has just one count. V usage is TRBV19 and J usage is TRBJ1-6; maybe TRBD1 (5 bases). Trimming stripped 5 bases from V and 7 bases from J, with 15 bases between. CDR3 length: 15 residues. Per germline, CDR1 LNHDA and CDR2 SQIVND (reference sequence). CDR3 residues: CASSSGELRNSPLHF. Here the CDR3 DNA reads TGTGCCAGTAGTTCGGGGGAATTGAGGAATTCACCCCTCCACTTT. Drawing the rest from reference TRBV19 and TRBJ1-6, the complete variable domain is DGGITQSPKYLFRKEGQNVTLSCEQNLNHDAMYWYRQDPGQGLRLIYYSQIVNDFQKGDIAEGYSVSREKKESFPLTVTSAQKNPTAFYLCASSSGELRNSPLHFGNGTRLTVT.

This chain links TRBV7-8 with TRBJ1-6; D not certain. The V end was cut by 5 bases, the J end by 13 bases, with 24 bases between. Germline V gene sequence: CDR1 SGHVS, CDR2 FQNEAQ. The CDR3 contains 16 residues. In DNA form, the CDR3 reads TGTGCCAGCAGCCCAGACCCAGACCCGACGGCGGTTCCCCTCCACTTT. Encoded protein: CASSPDPDPTAVPLHF. Variable domain in full (rest from reference TRBV7-8 and TRBJ1-6): GAGVSQSPRYKVAKRGQDVALRCDPISGHVSLFWYQQALGQGPEFLTYFQNEAQLDKSGLPSDRFFAERPEGSVSTLKIQRTQQEDSAVYLCASSPDPDPTAVPLHFGNGTRLTVT.

The chain recombines TRBV5-4 with TRBJ2-7; 15 bases are a match to TRBD2. CDR3 size: 16 residues. V shed 4 bases, J shed 4 bases, and the junction held 6 bases outside the gene matches. Germline CDR1 SGHNT, CDR2 YYREEE (reference sequence). DNA for the CDR3: TGTGCCAGCAGCGGCGGGACTAGCGGGGGGCTATACGAGCAGTACTTC. Protein product: CASSGGTSGGLYEQYF.

CDR3 protein: CASRFSNTEAFF. CDR3 coding DNA: TGTGCCAGCAGATTCTCGAACACTGAAGCTTTCTTT. V gene TRBV6-5 combines with J gene TRBJ1-1, with D hard to call. V gave up 6 bases and J gave up 1 base, with 6 bases separating them. In germline, CDR1 is MNHEY, CDR2 SVGAGI. The CDR3 contains 12 residues.

The chain carries TRBV7-9 and TRBJ1-1; TRBD1 is a possible D gene (5 bases). This CDR3 is 15 amino acids long. V lost 5 bases, J lost 0 bases, and 13 bases lay in between. Germline V gene lookup returns CDR1 SEHNR and CDR2 FQNEAQ (reference sequence). The CDR3 spells CASSQGTGLNTEAFF. In DNA form, the CDR3 reads TGTGCCAGCAGCCAGGGAACTGGGTTGAACACTGAAGCTTTCTTT.